Reported below is one TCR beta chain. Other nucleotide sequences from this sample produce the same CDR3. Trimming cost V 3 bases and J 4 bases, with 9 bases left between them. CDR3 length: 13 residues. This entry belongs to a study of blood T cell repertoires in COVID-19. Study details: Samples representing acute and convalescent COVID-19 were sourced from the United States, Italy and Spain. Sources were T cells, B-cell-depleted T cells, or PBMCs; the material itself was cDNA or gDNA.

Authors' data handling: Reference gene primers were amplified, and this amplification served to estimate nucleated cell counts. The protocol was immunoSEQ multiplex PCR, while the TCRdb copy is restricted to in-frame clones and leaves out a portion. V, J and clone size reflect that table, while D and trimming were determined from the DNA. The sample contains just under 150,000 clones, around 87% of which appear only once. What was sequenced was peripheral blood. The source of this sequence is a middle-aged man who had recovered from COVID-19. V and J are TRBV12-3 or TRBV12-4 and TRBJ1-2, with D perhaps TRBD1 (6 bases). The CDR3 loop reads CASSLRGGYGYTF. The CDR3, as DNA: TGTGCCAGCAGTTTGAGAGGGGGCTATGGCTACACCTTC.